Detailed here is one T cell receptor beta chain. Its antigen is unknown. Base-call qualities are not available, and no considerably larger clone is one nucleotide away. This entry belongs to a study of cytomegalovirus exposure and HLA in healthy donors (dated by TCRdb to about 2017). Regarding the complete study: The 666 repertoires of the first cohort and the roughly 120 validation repertoires were produced on the same platform, according to a later analysis. The study aimed to test whether cataloging public T cell receptors could reveal signatures of past pathogen exposure. In addition to the first cohort of 650 to 800 subjects, a separate validation cohort of 100 to 150 different subjects was used. The study combined high-throughput TCR immunosequencing, statistical association of individual TCRs with disease status, and machine learning to predict cytomegalovirus infection status. Beyond this particular receptor, the publication reports: In vitro tests confirmed that a few of the cytomegalovirus-associated TCR beta chains recognize cytomegalovirus antigens. The classifier was reported to diagnose cytomegalovirus status with high specificity and sensitivity in both the original cohort and the validation cohort. Subsequent analysis determined that TCRs grouped into clusters in the first cohort also showed a tendency toward co-occurrence across the roughly 110 validation repertoires, and about 94% of cluster scores exceeded 0. The authors suggested that the approach could potentially be extended to other disease states and immunological phenotypes. Across donors, most TCR sequences were observed very rarely, whereas some public TCRs were present in many individuals. All 120 or so repertoires were used to score co-occurrence in the validation cohort in a later analysis, because that analysis had no HLA typing for the cohort. The study gave a list of under 200 TCR beta chains associated with cytomegalovirus.

The method was the immunoSEQ multiplex PCR assay. Processing in the source paper ran as follows. A statistical classification framework was built for diagnosing cytomegalovirus status from the catalog of TCR beta chain sequences. TCRdb provides this immuneACCESS table in a form limited to in-frame rearrangements. Some clones are lacking; in checked studies, under half of them reflect an unresolved V gene, and why the rest are absent is not known. V, J and clone size are those of that table, while D and trimming were read from the DNA. The sample profile shows tens of thousands of clones; around 90% of them were found once. Approximately 4.2% of the sample goes to the ten largest clones. The donors were included in the validation cohort of approximately 120 subjects, a group kept apart from the roughly 690-subject first cohort. The CDR3 goes from the cysteine to the phenylalanine over 13 residues. Just the 39-base CDR3 DNA is kept, in frame starting at base 1. V lost 2 bases and J lost 3 bases; the stretch between them is 8 bases long. The germline V gene sets CDR1 to MNHNS and CDR2 to SASEGT.

The rearranged chain carries TRBV6-1 and TRBJ2-7; too little of a D gene remains to name it. This receptor was taken from a young woman in good health and CMV-seropositive. Input material: PBMCs. The encoded CDR3 is CASSESPLYEQYF. The nucleotide sequence is given as TGTGCCAGCAGTGAAAGCCCACTCTACGAGCAGTACTTC.